These 30 T cell receptor beta chains were sequenced from one sample in a study of response to subunit inactivated influenza vaccine (dated by TCRdb to between 2018 and 2020). Libraries came from RT-PCR. Sequenced using an Illumina HiSeq 2500. Using fastp trimming at Q25 and MiXCR clonotype assembly, TCRdb reanalyzed the public sequencing data and kept in-frame beta chains. For every CDR3 protein sequence, its rows merge into one entry that carries the most common genes and DNA. In this sample the table shows about 540,000 distinct CDR3 sequences, around 21% of which occur a single time. The ten largest clones add up to 2.5% to 3.5% of the sample. These sequences were also reported in another study, on T cells expressing NK-cell markers. From that second study: The TCR beta cDNA libraries were made using 5'RACE template switching, a step that added both a universal primer site and unique molecular identifiers.

The material was CD4+ T cells sorted from PBMCs, obtained 11 to 12 days after vaccination. The receptors were gathered from a man aged 50 to 60 who received an inactivated influenza vaccine. Donor details come from another sample of the same person, matched by shared clones.

This rearrangement joins TRBV20-1 to TRBJ2-5; the D gene could be TRBD1 or TRBD2 (5 bases each). V lost 4 bases and J 5 bases, leaving 14 bases between the germline ends. Looked up from germline, CDR1 is DFQATT and CDR2 is SNEGSKA (reference sequence). This CDR3 comprises 13 residues. The CDR3 bases are TGCAGTGCTACGGGGACCGGCGGGGAGACCCAGTACTTC. Amino acids: CSATGTGGETQYF.

The chain couples TRBV25-1 to TRBJ2-7; no clear D. Germline loops: CDR1 MGHDK, CDR2 SYGVNS. The CDR3 is 17 amino acids. Trimming removed 2 bases from V and 1 base from J, with 18 bases in between. The CDR3 sequence: CASSEGRSRGRSYEQYF. The CDR3 DNA reads as TGTGCCAGCAGTGAAGGTCGATCACGTGGCAGGTCCTACGAGCAGTACTTC.

This clonotype turned up a few times. The rearrangement uses TRBV7-9 and TRBJ1-4, with D possibly matching TRBD1 (6 bases). This CDR3 has 15 amino acids. Germline CDR1 is SEHNR and CDR2 is FQNEAQ (reference sequence). Deletions cut 5 bases from V and 7 bases from J, with 17 bases between. The CDR3 sequence: CASSAQQGIAEKLFF. The CDR3 bases are TGTGCCAGCAGCGCCCAACAGGGAATCGCTGAAAAACTGTTTTTT.

The chain is built from TRBV19 and TRBJ2-1; 8 bases fit TRBD2. Trimming at V came to 2 bases and at J to 11 bases, leaving 14 bases not matched to a gene. Germline V lookup: CDR1 LNHDA, CDR2 SQIVND (reference sequence). CDR3 length equals 16 residues. The DNA of the CDR3 is TGTGCCAGTAGTATAAGGCCCGGGACTAGGTTTGAGAAGCAGTTCTTC. Translation gives CASSIRPGTRFEKQFF.

Only a few counts were recorded for this clonotype. The chain links TRBV9 to TRBJ2-3; a possible D gene is TRBD2 (6 bases). The CDR3 has 14 amino acids. Looked up from germline, CDR1 is SGDLS and CDR2 is YYNGEE. The V end lost 1 base, the J end lost 3 bases, and 9 bases lay between the germline ends. CDR3: CASSVLGGTDTQYF. CDR3 coding DNA: TGTGCCAGCAGCGTATTGGGGGGAACAGATACGCAGTATTTT.

The V gene is TRBV29-1, the J gene TRBJ2-1; no reliable D call. CDR3 length: 14 amino acids. Trimming took 2 bases from V and 4 from J, leaving 12 bases between them. Germline CDR1 SQVTM, CDR2 ANQGSEA. CDR3 in amino acids: CSVEPGTSYNEQFF. The CDR3 nucleotides are TGCAGCGTTGAACCCGGAACCAGTTACAATGAGCAGTTCTTC.

A few counts support this clonotype. This chain uses TRBV11-1 with TRBJ2-6, with TRBD1 identical over 12 bases. This CDR3 contains 18 residues. Germline values: CDR1 SGHAT, CDR2 FQDESV (reference sequence). The junction had 4 bases not matched to a gene; V was cut back by 2 bases and J by 2 bases. Here the CDR3 DNA reads TGTGCCAGCAGCTTACGGGACAGGGGGCGAGCTGGGGCCAACGTCCTGACTTTC. It yields the protein CASSLRDRGRAGANVLTF.

In DNA, the CDR3 is TGTGCCATCGCCCCGGGACAGTCTAATGAAAAACTGTTTTTT. It is translated as CAIAPGQSNEKLFF. This chain connects TRBV10-3 to TRBJ1-4; 7 positions match TRBD1. This CDR3 is 14 amino acids long. Germline V gives CDR1 ENHRY, CDR2 SYGVKD. The J segment lost 3 bases and the V segment lost 8 bases, leaving 6 bases of the junction unmatched.

V and J are TRBV20-1 and TRBJ1-4, with D possibly being TRBD1 (5 bases). This CDR3 is built from 16 residues. From germline, CDR1 is DFQATT and CDR2 SNEGSKA (reference sequence). V lost 4 bases and J lost 8, with 23 bases in between. The CDR3 protein is CSATGPREGGREKLFF. CDR3 bases: TGCAGTGCTACAGGACCCAGGGAGGGTGGAAGAGAAAAACTGTTTTTT.

This clonotype has a handful of counts. The chain employs TRBV3-1 and TRBJ2-1; 7 positions match TRBD1. In germline, CDR1 is LGHDT, CDR2 YNNKEL (reference sequence). CDR3 length: 14 residues. V was pared by 4 bases and J by 4 bases, with 4 bases of the junction left unmatched. The chain's CDR3 is CASSRKGQYNEQFF. The CDR3 region has the DNA TGTGCCAGCAGCCGTAAGGGACAGTACAATGAGCAGTTCTTC.

In this sample, this clonotype turned up a few times. This chain joins TRBV2 and TRBJ2-7; D uncertain. The CDR3 totals 11 residues. The ends were cut back, 2 bases at V and 3 bases at J, with 2 bases in the middle. Germline-derived CDR1 and CDR2 are SNHLY and FYNNEI. The CDR3, as DNA: TGTGCCAGCAGTGAAATCTACGAGCAGTACTTC. Protein: CASSEIYEQYF.

The chain carries TRBV7-9 and TRBJ2-1; D is unresolved. Germline lookup yields CDR1 SEHNR and CDR2 FQNEAQ (reference sequence). Trimming took 4 bases from V and 4 from J, leaving 11 bases between them. The CDR3 has 14 amino acids. The CDR3 protein is CASSYSISYNEQFF. The CDR3 DNA follows: TGTGCCAGCAGCTACTCGATCTCTTACAATGAGCAGTTCTTC.

This clonotype was detected many times. An end of the junction differs from the germline gene, which may be a read error. V and J are TRBV12-3 or TRBV12-4 and TRBJ1-6; D perhaps matches TRBD1 (5 bases). The CDR3 spans 14 residues. The CDR3 DNA is TGCGCCAGCAGCTTAGGGGTCTATAATTCACCCCTCCACTTT. It encodes CASSLGVYNSPLHF.

The chain has TRBV29-1 and TRBJ1-1; no clear D gene. The CDR3 contains 13 residues. V lost 4 bases to trimming and J lost 0 bases, with 9 bases between them. Germline lookup yields CDR1 SQVTM and CDR2 ANQGSEA. The CDR3: CSVGRRMNTEAFF. The CDR3 region has the DNA TGCAGCGTTGGTCGCAGGATGAACACTGAAGCTTTCTTT. Looking up the rest from reference TRBV29-1 and TRBJ1-1 gives the full variable domain: SAVISQKPSRDICQRGTSLTIQCQVDSQVTMMFWYRQQPGQSLTLIATANQGSEATYESGFVIDKFPISRPNLTFSTLTVSNMSPEDSSIYLCSVGRRMNTEAFFGQGTRLTVV.

This clonotype came up a few times. V is TRBV20-1 and J is TRBJ1-2; weak D call: TRBD1 (6 bases). The CDR3 contains 14 residues. V was cut by 0 bases and J by 7 bases, with 15 bases left in between. Germline CDR1 is DFQATT and CDR2 is SNEGSKA (reference sequence). The CDR3 coding sequence is TGCAGTGCTAGAGAGACACAGGGAATCGGTGGCTACACCTTC. Its protein product is CSARETQGIGGYTF.

This clonotype turned up a few times. The V call is TRBV6-2 or TRBV6-3, the J call TRBJ1-2, with no clear D. Per the germline V gene, CDR1 is MNHEY and CDR2 is SVGEGT. The length of the CDR3 is 16 residues. V was trimmed by 7 bases and J by 8 bases, leaving 26 bases between them. In DNA, the CDR3 is TGTGCCAGCACGCCGTCCATCACGGTTAGTGTCGTGGGCTACACCTTC. Translation gives CASTPSITVSVVGYTF.

The chain couples TRBV14 to TRBJ1-4; D uncertain. With 1 base removed from V and 6 bases from J, the gap between germline ends came to 3 bases. The germline V gene has CDR1 SGHDN and CDR2 FVKESK. The CDR3 sequence is 12 residues long. This chain's CDR3 is CASSQVHEKLFF. CDR3 DNA sequence: TGTGCCAGCAGCCAAGTTCATGAAAAACTGTTTTTT. Full variable domain (outside the CDR3, taken from reference TRBV14 and TRBJ1-4): EAGVTQFPSHSVIEKGQTVTLRCDPISGHDNLYWYRRVMGKEIKFLLHFVKESKQDESGMPNNRFLAERTGGTYSTLKVQPAELEDSGVYFCASSQVHEKLFFGSGTQLSVL.

The chain combines TRBV10-3 with TRBJ2-7; D perhaps matches TRBD1 (5 bases). This CDR3 contains 15 residues. V was pared by 5 bases and J by 5 bases, with 19 bases between. Germline loops: CDR1 ENHRY, CDR2 SYGVKD. For the CDR3, the DNA is TGTGCCATCAGTATCGACAGATGGGAAGGCAACGAGCAGTACTTC. Amino acids: CAISIDRWEGNEQYF.

V gene TRBV7-2 combines with J gene TRBJ2-7, with D uncertain. The V end was cut by 1 base, the J end by 4 bases, with 14 bases between. Germline CDR1 is SGHTA and CDR2 is FQGNSA. The CDR3 runs to 15 residues. Here the CDR3 DNA reads TGTGCCAGCAGCTTAGAAAGGTGGGCGGAGTACGAGCAGTACTTC. The encoded protein is CASSLERWAEYEQYF.

This clonotype was found a few times. The chain combines TRBV10-3 with TRBJ1-1; TRBD1 agrees at 10 bases. Germline assignment: CDR1 ENHRY and CDR2 SYGVKD. After removal of 6 bases from V and 5 bases from J, the junction contained 6 bases not matched to a gene. CDR3 length: 14 residues. DNA for the CDR3: TGTGCCATCAGCGGACAGGGGGGTCGAACTGAAGCTTTCTTT. Encoded protein: CAISGQGGRTEAFF.

The chain uses TRBV12-3 or TRBV12-4 and TRBJ2-4, with unresolved D. Deletions cut 3 bases from V and 1 base from J, with 13 bases between. The CDR3 contains 16 residues. The CDR3 region is CASSFMASVAKNIQYF. CDR3 in DNA: TGTGCCAGCAGTTTTATGGCCTCGGTCGCCAAAAACATTCAGTACTTC.

In this sample, this clonotype turned up a few times. The CDR3 loop reads CASSQVVWTGAGEQYF. Written as DNA, the CDR3 is TGTGCCAGCAGCCAAGTCGTCTGGACAGGGGCCGGCGAGCAGTACTTC. The genes are TRBV4-2 and TRBJ2-7, with TRBD1 matching 9 bases. V lost 1 base, J lost 6 bases, and 10 bases stayed unmatched. The CDR3 runs 16 residues. Germline CDR1 is LGHNA and CDR2 is YNFKEQ.

The genes are TRBV6-6 and TRBJ2-5; D not resolved. Germline V lookup: CDR1 MNHNY, CDR2 SVGAGI (reference sequence). Trimming removed 5 bases at V and 7 bases at J, with 8 bases between. CDR3 length: 11 amino acids. The chain's CDR3 is CASSPPGTQYF. The CDR3, as DNA: TGTGCCAGCAGTCCCCCCGGGACCCAGTACTTC.

The CDR3 DNA is TGCGCCAGCAGCCCTAGGACGAACTCTGGAAACACCATATATTTT. Translation gives CASSPRTNSGNTIYF. V and J are TRBV5-1 and TRBJ1-3; D is undetermined. This CDR3 is 15 amino acids long. V gave up 4 bases and J gave up 0 bases, with 11 bases separating them. Germline values: CDR1 SGHRS, CDR2 YFSETQ.

For this clonotype: Its ends do not fully match the called genes, so a read error is possible. V and J are TRBV20-1 and TRBJ2-1; TRBD2 agrees at 7 bases. Germline CDR1 reads DFQATT; CDR2 reads SNEGSKA (reference sequence). This CDR3 has 17 residues. CDR3 DNA: TGCTGTGCTAGAGATCGGACTAGAGACTCCTCTTACAATGAGCAGTTCTTC. It translates to CCARDRTRDSSYNEQFF.

V gene TRBV7-2 combines with J gene TRBJ2-1, with D perhaps matching TRBD1 (5 bases). The CDR3 runs 12 residues. Germline-derived CDR1 and CDR2 are SGHTA and FQGNSA. The V gene lost 7 bases and the J gene lost 13 bases, with 17 bases spanning the gap. DNA of the CDR3: TGTGCCAGCACCTACCGGTCCCGGACACAGTTCTTC. Translation gives CASTYRSRTQFF.

The chain uses TRBV5-6 and TRBJ2-7; D remains unclear. The CDR3 loop spans 14 amino acids. With 4 bases removed from V and 2 bases from J, the gap between germline ends came to 13 bases. Germline V lookup: CDR1 SGHDT, CDR2 YYEEEE. CDR3 coding DNA: TGTGCCAGCAGCACCACAAGGTTACCCTACGAGCAGTACTTC. Encoded protein: CASSTTRLPYEQYF.

This rearrangement joins TRBV3-1 to TRBJ1-1, with TRBD1 matching 7 bases. V lost 1 base, J lost 10 bases, and 6 bases stayed unmatched. The CDR3 is made up of 13 amino acids. The germline CDR1 and CDR2 sequences are LGHDT and YNNKEL (reference sequence). The CDR3 nucleotides read TGTGCCAGCAGCCAAGGGACAGGTGGGGGAGCTTTCTTT. Translation gives CASSQGTGGGAFF.

V gene TRBV7-9 combines with J gene TRBJ2-5; TRBD2 is a possible D gene (6 bases). V gave up 0 bases and J gave up 5 bases, with 13 bases separating them. This CDR3 contains 15 residues. From germline, CDR1 is SEHNR and CDR2 FQNEAQ (reference sequence). CDR3 coding DNA: TGTGCCAGCAGCTTAGCGCGAGGTCTAGCGGAGACCCAGTACTTC. As protein: CASSLARGLAETQYF. Full variable domain (outside the CDR3, taken from reference TRBV7-9 and TRBJ2-5): DTGVSQNPRHKITKRGQNVTFRCDPISEHNRLYWYRQTLGQGPEFLTYFQNEAQLEKSRLLSDRFSAERPKGSFSTLEIQRTEQGDSAMYLCASSLARGLAETQYFGPGTRLLVL.

The chain combines TRBV7-9 with TRBJ1-2; TRBD1 might be the D (5 bases). Between the trimmed V and J ends, which lost 5 bases and 7 bases, there was a span of 17 bases. The CDR3 has 14 residues. From germline, CDR1 is SEHNR and CDR2 FQNEAQ (reference sequence). The CDR3 reads CASSHRVGPTGYTF. CDR3 nucleotides: TGTGCCAGCAGCCATCGTGTGGGGCCCACTGGCTACACCTTC. Supplemented by reference TRBV7-9 and TRBJ1-2, the full variable domain reads DTGVSQNPRHKITKRGQNVTFRCDPISEHNRLYWYRQTLGQGPEFLTYFQNEAQLEKSRLLSDRFSAERPKGSFSTLEIQRTEQGDSAMYLCASSHRVGPTGYTFGSGTRLTVV.